This T cell receptor (beta chain) derives from a study of CD8+ T cells in alopecia areata. Study at large: For 6 to 18 months, tofacitinib was taken, and 6 months off drug followed. Percentage of affected scalp area was the basis on which treated patients' severity was scored.

Germline lookup yields CDR1 SEHNR and CDR2 FQNEAQ (reference sequence). Trimming pared 4 bases from V and 4 bases from J, leaving 13 bases between. The CDR3 has 14 amino acids. The treatment was: oral pan-JAK inhibitor, 5-10 mg twice daily. The sorting of PBMCs gave CD4+ and CD8+ T cells. Only a few counts were recorded for this clone. Extracted RNA was reverse transcribed into cDNA, the sequencing template. Profiled with immunoSEQ multiplex PCR; TCRdb holds only in-frame clones, not every one. The table has 200,000 to 250,000 clones, about three fifths seen once; the top ten hold about 4.2%. V gene TRBV7-9 combines with J gene TRBJ1-1; unclear D gene. This TCR was recovered from a human donor with alopecia areata. The sample in question was CD4+ T cells sorted from blood, obtained at week 4, from a patient treated with tofacitinib. CDR3 sequence: CASSYSGFSTEAFF. The CDR3 DNA reads TGTGCCAGCAGCTATAGTGGTTTTAGCACTGAAGCTTTCTTT.